The entry that follows covers one T cell receptor beta chain sequence. Its antigen is not identified. The data originate from a study of tumor-infiltrating lymphocytes in glioblastoma multiforme. General observations from the study: Functional subtype sorting of these T cells was not performed.

Germline values: CDR1 SGHRS, CDR2 YFSETQ. CDR3 size: 15 residues. V gave up 0 bases and J gave up 3 bases, with 13 bases separating them. TCR beta libraries were built from RNA through three nested multiplex PCR rounds using modified ARM-PCR. From the multiplex PCR reads, TCRdb called clonotypes with MiXCR, one entry per CDR3 protein. This sample has around 15,000 distinct CDR3 sequences, with around 72% found just once. The clonotype comes from a male donor with glioblastoma. The sample taken for sequencing was brain tumor tissue. This chain links TRBV5-1 with TRBJ2-7; D possibly corresponds to TRBD2 (5 bases). The CDR3 reads CASSLDWRNFYEQYF. CDR3 DNA sequence: TGCGCCAGCAGCTTGGATTGGAGGAACTTCTACGAGCAGTACTTC.